The clone carrying this T cell receptor beta chain was recorded a few times. What it recognizes is unknown. Use of 60 Vbeta and 13 Jbeta primers characterized the PCR. Using immunoSEQ multiplex PCR, the repertoire was profiled, and TCRdb retains in-frame clones only, with some absent. The sample consists of under 150,000 clones, about two thirds of them appearing once. The data derive from a study of cytomegalovirus exposure and HLA in healthy donors. Study context: For the approximately 430 genotyped donors, 75% to 90% fell within the Caucasian-associated ancestry cluster. Study-wide results and caveats: Through in vitro validation, three CMV-associated chains were shown to be specific for CMV antigens.

Germline CDR1 reads MNHEY; CDR2 reads SVGAGI. Trimming removed 6 bases from V and 3 bases from J, with 9 bases in between. This CDR3 has 13 residues. The receptor's source is a woman aged 60-75 years in good health and CMV-seropositive. V gene TRBV6-5 combines with J gene TRBJ2-1; D might be TRBD2 (6 bases). Sequencing was performed on PBMCs. The CDR3 loop is CASRPDYYNEQFF. CDR3 coding DNA: TGTGCCAGCAGGCCGGACTACTACAATGAGCAGTTCTTC.